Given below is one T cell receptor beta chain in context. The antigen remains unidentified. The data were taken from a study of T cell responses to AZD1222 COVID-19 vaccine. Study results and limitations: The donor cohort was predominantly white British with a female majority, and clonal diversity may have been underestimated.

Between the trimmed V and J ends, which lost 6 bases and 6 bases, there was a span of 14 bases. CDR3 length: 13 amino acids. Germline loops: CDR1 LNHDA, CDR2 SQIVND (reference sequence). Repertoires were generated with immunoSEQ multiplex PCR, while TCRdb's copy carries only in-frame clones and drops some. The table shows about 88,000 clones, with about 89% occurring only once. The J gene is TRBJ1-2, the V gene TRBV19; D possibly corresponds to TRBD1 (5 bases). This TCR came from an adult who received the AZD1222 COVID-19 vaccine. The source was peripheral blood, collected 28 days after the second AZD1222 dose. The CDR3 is CASSLMGVDGYTF. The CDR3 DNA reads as TGTGCCAGTAGCCTGATGGGGGTAGATGGCTACACCTTC.